Given below is one TCR beta chain in context. Its antigen is unknown. This specimen comes from a study of primary melanoma T cells and metastatic recurrence. General study findings and limits: Independent of thickness, ulceration, mitotic rate and age, T-cell fraction reportedly predicted outcome. Progression-free survival prediction reportedly improved most when T-cell fraction, rather than another histopathological variable, joined tumor thickness.

Repertoires were generated with immunoSEQ multiplex PCR, while TCRdb's copy carries only in-frame clones and drops some. The sample contains over a thousand clones, 70% to 90% of which appear only once. Trimming pared 4 bases from V and 0 bases from J, leaving 9 bases between. The CDR3 contains 15 residues. The sequenced sample consisted of melanoma tumor tissue. V gene TRBV7-1 combines with J gene TRBJ2-2; D may be TRBD1 (6 bases). TRBV7-1 has ORF status, its function being uncertain. This TCR derives from a human donor with melanoma. The CDR3 region is CASSWGQPNTGELFF. The CDR3 DNA is TGTGCCAGCAGCTGGGGACAACCGAACACCGGGGAGCTGTTTTTT.